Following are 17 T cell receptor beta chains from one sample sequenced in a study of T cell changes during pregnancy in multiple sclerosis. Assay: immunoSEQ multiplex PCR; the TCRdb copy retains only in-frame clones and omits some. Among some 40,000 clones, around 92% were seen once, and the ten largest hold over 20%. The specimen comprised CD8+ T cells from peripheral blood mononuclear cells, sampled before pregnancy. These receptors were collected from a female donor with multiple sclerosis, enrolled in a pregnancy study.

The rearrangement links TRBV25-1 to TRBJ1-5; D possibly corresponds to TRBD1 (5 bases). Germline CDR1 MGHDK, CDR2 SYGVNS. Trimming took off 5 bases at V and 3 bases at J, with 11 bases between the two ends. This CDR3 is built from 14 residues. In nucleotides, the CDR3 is TGTGCCAGCAGTACGGGGGGATCCAATCAGCCCCAGCATTTT. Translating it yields CASSTGGSNQPQHF.

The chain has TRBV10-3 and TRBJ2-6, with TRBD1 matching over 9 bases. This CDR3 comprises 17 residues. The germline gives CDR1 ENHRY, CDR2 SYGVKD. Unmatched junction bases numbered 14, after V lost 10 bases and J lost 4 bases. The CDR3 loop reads CATITGTGINGANVLTF. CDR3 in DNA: TGTGCCACGATAACCGGGACAGGGATCAACGGGGCCAACGTCCTGACTTTC.

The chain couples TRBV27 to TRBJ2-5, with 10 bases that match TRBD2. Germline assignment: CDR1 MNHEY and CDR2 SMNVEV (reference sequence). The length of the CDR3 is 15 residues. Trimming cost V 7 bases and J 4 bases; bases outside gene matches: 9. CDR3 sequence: CASNGAGGPAETQYF. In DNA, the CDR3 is TGTGCCAGCAACGGAGCGGGAGGGCCGGCAGAGACCCAGTACTTC.

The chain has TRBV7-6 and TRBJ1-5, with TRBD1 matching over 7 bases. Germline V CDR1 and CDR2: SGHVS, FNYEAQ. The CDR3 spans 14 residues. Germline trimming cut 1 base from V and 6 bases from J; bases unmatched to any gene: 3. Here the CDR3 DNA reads TGTGCCAGCAGCTTAGGCAGGGGGTTTCAGCCCCAGCATTTT. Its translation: CASSLGRGFQPQHF.

The CDR3 DNA follows: TGTGCCAGCAGGAGGGGGTATGGCTACACCTTC. Translation gives CASRRGYGYTF. The chain has TRBV9 and TRBJ1-2, with a possible D match to TRBD1 (6 bases). V lost 5 bases, J lost 5 bases, and 7 bases lay in between. The V gene's germline CDR1 is SGDLS and CDR2 YYNGEE. The CDR3 has 11 amino acids.

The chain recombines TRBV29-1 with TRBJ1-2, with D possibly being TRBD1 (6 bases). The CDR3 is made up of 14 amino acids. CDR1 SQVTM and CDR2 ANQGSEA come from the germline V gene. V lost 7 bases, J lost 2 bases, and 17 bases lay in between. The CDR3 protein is CSDNRVLANYGYTF. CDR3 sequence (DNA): TGCAGCGATAACAGGGTACTGGCCAACTATGGCTACACCTTC.

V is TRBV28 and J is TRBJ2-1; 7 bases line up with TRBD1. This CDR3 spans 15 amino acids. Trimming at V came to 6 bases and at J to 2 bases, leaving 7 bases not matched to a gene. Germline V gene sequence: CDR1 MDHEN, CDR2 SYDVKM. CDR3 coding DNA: TGTGCCAGCAGATCCAGGGGGATAACCTACAATGAGCAGTTCTTC. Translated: CASRSRGITYNEQFF.

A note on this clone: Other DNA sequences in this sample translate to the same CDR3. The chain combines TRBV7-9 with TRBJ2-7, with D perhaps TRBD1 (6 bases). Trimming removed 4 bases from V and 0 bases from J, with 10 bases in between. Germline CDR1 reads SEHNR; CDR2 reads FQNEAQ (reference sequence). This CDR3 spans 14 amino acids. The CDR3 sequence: CASSSDRSSYEQYF. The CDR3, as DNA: TGTGCCAGCAGCTCAGACAGGAGCTCCTACGAGCAGTACTTC.

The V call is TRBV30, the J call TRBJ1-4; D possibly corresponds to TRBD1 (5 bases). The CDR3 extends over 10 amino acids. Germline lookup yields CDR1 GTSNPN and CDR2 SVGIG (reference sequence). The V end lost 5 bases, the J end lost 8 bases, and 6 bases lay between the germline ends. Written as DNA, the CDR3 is TGTGCCTGGCAGGGAGAAAAACTGTTTTTT. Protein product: CAWQGEKLFF.

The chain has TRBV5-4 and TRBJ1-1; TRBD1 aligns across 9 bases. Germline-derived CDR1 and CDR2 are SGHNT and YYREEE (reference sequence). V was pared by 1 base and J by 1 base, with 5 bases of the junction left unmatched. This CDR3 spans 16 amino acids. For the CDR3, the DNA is TGTGCCAGCAGCTTGTTCGGGACAGGGACGAACACTGAAGCTTTCTTT. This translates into CASSLFGTGTNTEAFF.

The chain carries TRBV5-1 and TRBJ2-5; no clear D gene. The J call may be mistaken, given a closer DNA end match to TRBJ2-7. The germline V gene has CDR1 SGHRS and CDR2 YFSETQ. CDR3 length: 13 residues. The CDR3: CASSSNGYYEQYF. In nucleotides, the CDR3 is TGCGCCAGCAGCTCTAATGGCTACTACGAGCAGTACTTC.

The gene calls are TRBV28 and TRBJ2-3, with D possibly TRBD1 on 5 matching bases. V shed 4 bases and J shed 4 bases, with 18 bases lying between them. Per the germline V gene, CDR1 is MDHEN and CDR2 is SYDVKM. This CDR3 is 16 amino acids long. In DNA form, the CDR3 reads TGTGCCAGCAGTTCTACGTTCGGCAGGGTCGCAGATACGCAGTATTTT. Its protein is CASSSTFGRVADTQYF.

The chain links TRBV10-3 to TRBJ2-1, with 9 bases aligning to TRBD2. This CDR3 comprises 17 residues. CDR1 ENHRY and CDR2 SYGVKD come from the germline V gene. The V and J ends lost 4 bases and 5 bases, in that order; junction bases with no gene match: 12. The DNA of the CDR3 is TGTGCCATCAGTGTAGCTTTAAATAGCGGGGGAGACAATGAGCAGTTCTTC. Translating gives CAISVALNSGGDNEQFF.

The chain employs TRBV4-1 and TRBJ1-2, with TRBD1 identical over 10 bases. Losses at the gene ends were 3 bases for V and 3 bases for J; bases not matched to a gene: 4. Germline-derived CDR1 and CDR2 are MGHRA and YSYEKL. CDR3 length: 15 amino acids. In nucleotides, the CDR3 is TGCGCCAGCAGCCAGAGACAGGGGGCAGACTATGGCTACACCTTC. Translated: CASSQRQGADYGYTF.

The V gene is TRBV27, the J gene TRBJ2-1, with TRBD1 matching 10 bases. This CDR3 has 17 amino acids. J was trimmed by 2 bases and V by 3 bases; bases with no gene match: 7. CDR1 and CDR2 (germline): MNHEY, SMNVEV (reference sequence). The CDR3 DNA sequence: TGTGCCAGCAGTTTTAGGACAGGGGGTGACCCCTACAATGAGCAGTTCTTC. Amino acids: CASSFRTGGDPYNEQFF.

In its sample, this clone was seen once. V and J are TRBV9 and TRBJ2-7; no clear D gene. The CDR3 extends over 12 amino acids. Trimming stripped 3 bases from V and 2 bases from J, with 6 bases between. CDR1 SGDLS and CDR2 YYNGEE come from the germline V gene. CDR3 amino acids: CASSANTYEQYF. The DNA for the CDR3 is TGTGCCAGCAGCGCCAACACCTACGAGCAGTACTTC.

The CDR3 nucleotides read TGTGCCAGCAGTGACGAGACTAGCGGGAGGACAGATACGCAGTATTTT. Amino acids: CASSDETSGRTDTQYF. The V and J genes are TRBV2 and TRBJ2-3; 13 nucleotides agree with TRBD2. The CDR3 totals 16 residues. Germline loops: CDR1 SNHLY, CDR2 FYNNEI. J lost 3 bases, V lost 3 bases, and 3 bases had no gene match.